Reported below is one T cell receptor (beta chain). The sample belongs to a study of blood T cell repertoires in COVID-19. About the research overall: Sites across the United States, Italy and Spain contributed samples from acute and convalescent COVID-19. In each case, the material was cDNA or gDNA derived from T cells, B-cell-depleted T cells, or PBMCs.

In the original analysis: How many nucleated cells were present was estimated from reference gene primer amplification. Clones were sequenced by immunoSEQ multiplex PCR, and TCRdb holds only the in-frame ones, with some missing. The V and J calls and clone size are taken from that table; D and trimming were inferred from the DNA. The data contain roughly 670,000 clones, 80% to 90% of them singletons. From germline, CDR1 is MGHRA and CDR2 YSYEKL. Trimming took 6 bases from V and 7 from J, leaving 19 bases between them. The CDR3 covers 16 residues. J is TRBJ1-6 and V is TRBV4-1, with D uncertain. The source is a woman under 30 with acute or convalescent COVID-19. Input material: peripheral blood. CDR3 residues: CASRQPLRRLNSPLHF. CDR3 bases: TGCGCCAGCAGACAACCCCTCCGGCGGCTAAATTCACCCCTCCACTTT.